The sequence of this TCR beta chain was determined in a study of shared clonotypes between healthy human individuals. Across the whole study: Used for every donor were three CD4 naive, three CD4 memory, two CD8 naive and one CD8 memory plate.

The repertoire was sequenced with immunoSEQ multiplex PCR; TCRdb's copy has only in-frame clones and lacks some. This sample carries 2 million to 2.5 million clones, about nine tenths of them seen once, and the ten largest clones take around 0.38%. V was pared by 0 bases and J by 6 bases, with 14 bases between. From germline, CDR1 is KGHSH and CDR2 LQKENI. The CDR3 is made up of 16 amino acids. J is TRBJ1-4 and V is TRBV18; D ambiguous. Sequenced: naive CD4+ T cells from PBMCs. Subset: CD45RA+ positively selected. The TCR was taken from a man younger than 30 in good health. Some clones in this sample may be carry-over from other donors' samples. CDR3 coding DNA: TGTGCCAGCTCACCACCGACCGGGCGGAAGGATGAAAAACTGTTTTTT. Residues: CASSPPTGRKDEKLFF.